Sequencing of this T cell receptor beta chain was carried out in a study of prognosis after radiotherapy for stage I lung cancer. This clonotype has ten or more counts. Blood draws of about 6.2 milliliters of peripheral blood occurred at each of two time points. Germline loops: CDR1 MNHEY, CDR2 SMNVEV (reference sequence). CDR3 size: 16 residues. V shed 5 bases and J 4 bases; nucleotides not matched to a gene: 12. It was by two-round multiplex PCR that TCR beta CDR3 was amplified from genomic DNA. First-round PCR employed TRBV- and TRBJ-specific primers for each gene. TCRdb independently ran MiXCR on the multiplex PCR reads; one entry per CDR3 protein. The table lists fewer than 40,000 distinct CDR3 sequences, nearly 35% of them singletons.

The receptor's source is a donor of 50 years or more with non-small cell lung cancer. The J gene is TRBJ2-3, the V gene TRBV27, with 7 bases lining up with TRBD1. The sample here was PBMCs, taken before or after stereotactic body radiation therapy (not recorded which). CDR3 coding DNA: TGTGCCAGCAGTATACGGACAGGATACCCCGCAGATACGCAGTATTTT. This codes for CASSIRTGYPADTQYF.